One and the same sample provided the 3 T cell receptor beta chains below, sequenced in a study of blood T cell repertoires in COVID-19. Profiling relied on immunoSEQ multiplex PCR, and the TCRdb table lists in-frame clones only, not all of them. The sample has 200,000 or so clones, around four fifths seen once. The specimen was peripheral blood. Receptors originate from a woman in her 30s with acute or convalescent COVID-19.

This chain links TRBV4-1 with TRBJ2-7, with D possibly matching TRBD1 (5 bases). Germline CDR1 is MGHRA and CDR2 is YSYEKL. The CDR3 runs to 14 residues. Trimming removed 0 bases from V and 5 bases from J, with 11 bases in between. CDR3 in DNA: TGCGCCAGCAGCCAAGACGGGCGCAGGGACGAGCAGTACTTC. This encodes CASSQDGRRDEQYF.

A single count supports this clone. The rearrangement joins TRBV2 to TRBJ1-3; no firm D call. Germline CDR1 reads SNHLY; CDR2 reads FYNNEI. This CDR3 spans 13 amino acids. V lost 5 bases, J lost 7 bases, and 12 bases lay in between. Here the CDR3 reads CASSRITPNTIYF. In DNA form, the CDR3 reads TGTGCCAGCAGTAGAATCACTCCGAACACCATATATTTT. The variable domain in full, completed from reference TRBV2 and TRBJ1-3, reads EPEVTQTPSHQVTQMGQEVILRCVPISNHLYFYWYRQILGQKVEFLVSFYNNEISEKSEIFDDQFSVERPDGSNFTLKIRSTKLEDSAMYFCASSRITPNTIYFGEGSWLTVV.

The J gene is TRBJ2-7, the V gene TRBV2; perhaps TRBD2 as D (6 bases). The CDR3 runs 15 residues. The ends were cut back, 1 base at V and 0 bases at J, with 10 bases in the middle. Germline V gene data show CDR1 as SNHLY and CDR2 as FYNNEI. The CDR3 bases are TGTGCCAGCAGTGAAGTTAGCGGTCGCTCCTACGAGCAGTACTTC. Protein sequence: CASSEVSGRSYEQYF.